A single sample gave rise to the 25 T cell receptor beta chains below, sequenced in a study of T cells in Graves' hyperthyroidism and ophthalmopathy. Researchers amplified the TCR beta CDR3 regions from RNA transcripts. The HTBI set primed first-round TCR CDR3 RT-PCR. Each CDR3 protein is one row after TCRdb ran MiXCR on the multiplex PCR reads. The sample has approximately 530,000 distinct CDR3 sequences, about 20% seen once. What was sequenced was blood. The receptors derive from a man in his forties or fifties with Graves' ophthalmopathy.

This clonotype was observed at least ten times. This chain joins TRBV18 and TRBJ1-1; TRBD1 might be the D (6 bases). Trimming left V 3 bases short and J 3 bases short, with 14 bases between. The CDR3 is made up of 15 amino acids. Germline lookup yields CDR1 KGHSH and CDR2 LQKENI. In DNA form, the CDR3 reads TGTGCCAGCTCACCCCGAGGGGGGGCGGACACTGAAGCTTTCTTT. It yields the protein CASSPRGGADTEAFF.

This clonotype was seen ten or more times. V gene TRBV2 combines with J gene TRBJ1-1, with TRBD1 matching 8 bases. Germline V lookup: CDR1 SNHLY, CDR2 FYNNEI. CDR3 size: 15 residues. J gave up 4 bases and V 0 bases, and 4 bases lay outside the gene matches. CDR3 amino acids: CASSEAMDRVTEAFF. In DNA form, the CDR3 reads TGTGCCAGCAGTGAAGCGATGGACAGGGTCACTGAAGCTTTCTTT.

This clonotype was observed many times. This chain uses TRBV6-6 with TRBJ1-5, with 8 nucleotides matching TRBD1. CDR3 length: 16 amino acids. Germline values: CDR1 MNHNY, CDR2 SVGAGI (reference sequence). V was clipped by 0 bases and J by 4 bases; unmatched bases: 5. The CDR3 bases are TGTGCCAGCAGTTACTCGGGCACAGGGGGGAATCAGCCCCAGCATTTT. Protein sequence: CASSYSGTGGNQPQHF.

This clonotype was counted at least ten times. The chain carries TRBV6-2 or TRBV6-3 and TRBJ2-1, with D unclear. Germline values: CDR1 MNHEY, CDR2 SVGEGT. V dropped 4 bases and J dropped 0 bases, with 7 bases sitting between them. CDR3 size: 14 residues. The CDR3 DNA reads as TGTGCCAGCAGTTCTACCCGCTCCTACAATGAGCAGTTCTTC. It codes for CASSSTRSYNEQFF.

This chain uses TRBV28 with TRBJ2-7; D is tentatively TRBD1 or TRBD2 (5 bases each). Between the trimmed V and J ends, which lost 6 bases and 2 bases, there was a span of 14 bases. In germline, CDR1 is MDHEN, CDR2 SYDVKM. The CDR3 is 14 amino acids. CDR3: CASRLGDATYEQYF. The CDR3 region has the DNA TGTGCCAGCAGACTCGGGGACGCTACCTACGAGCAGTACTTC. Full variable domain (outside the CDR3, taken from reference TRBV28 and TRBJ2-7): DVKVTQSSRYLVKRTGEKVFLECVQDMDHENMFWYRQDPGLGLRLIYFSYDVKMKEKGDIPEGYSVSREKKERFSLILESASTNQTSMYLCASRLGDATYEQYFGPGTRLTVT.

Concerning this clonotype: Germline and junction disagree at one end, which may indicate a read error. The chain carries TRBV7-7 and TRBJ2-5, with TRBD1 matching over 9 bases. This CDR3 comprises 15 residues. Germline V CDR1 and CDR2: SSHAT, FNYEAQ (reference sequence). The CDR3 loop is CASSLQGQGQETQYF. DNA for the CDR3: TGTGCTAGCAGCTTGCAGGGACAGGGACAAGAGACCCAGTACTTC.

This clonotype was observed a handful of times. The chain is built from TRBV6-4 and TRBJ1-2, with a weak D call TRBD1 (5 bases). The CDR3 has 17 amino acids. CDR1 is MRHNA, CDR2 SNTAGT, per germline. Deletions cut 0 bases from V and 4 bases from J, with 18 bases between. Written as DNA, the CDR3 is TGTGCCAGCAGTGACTCGATCCGAGGGACTAAAAGCTATGGCTACACCTTC. It encodes CASSDSIRGTKSYGYTF.

This clonotype was seen many times. This chain joins TRBV11-2 and TRBJ2-1; TRBD2 might be the D (6 bases). Trimming cost V 5 bases and J 7 bases, with 18 bases left between them. Germline V gene lookup returns CDR1 SGHAT and CDR2 FQNNGV. The CDR3 is 15 residues long. CDR3 loop: CASSPGLTYRNEQFF. CDR3 DNA: TGTGCCAGCAGCCCGGGACTGACGTACCGGAATGAGCAGTTCTTC. The entire variable domain, with the rest obtained from reference TRBV11-2 and TRBJ2-1, is as follows: EAGVAQSPRYKIIEKRQSVAFWCNPISGHATLYWYQQILGQGPKLLIQFQNNGVVDDSQLPKDRFSAERLKGVDSTLKIQPAKLEDSAVYLCASSPGLTYRNEQFFGPGTRLTVL.

The chain uses TRBV25-1 and TRBJ2-7; a possible D gene is TRBD1 (7 bases). Germline V lookup: CDR1 MGHDK, CDR2 SYGVNS. Trimming took 1 base from V and 5 from J, leaving 15 bases between them. The CDR3 is 15 residues long. DNA of the CDR3: TGTGCCAGCAGTGAATGGGGCAGGGGGGTAAACGAGCAGTACTTC. As protein: CASSEWGRGVNEQYF.

This clonotype was observed many times. V is TRBV12-3 or TRBV12-4 and J is TRBJ2-1; no clear D gene. V shed 8 bases and J shed 3 bases, with 17 bases lying between them. This CDR3 is built from 15 residues. CDR3: CASGLGGLLYNEQFF. The CDR3 DNA reads as TGTGCCAGCGGCTTGGGCGGCCTACTCTACAATGAGCAGTTCTTC.

This clonotype was picked up a small number of times. The J gene is TRBJ1-1, the V gene TRBV5-1; 7 positions agree with TRBD1. Per germline, CDR1 SGHRS and CDR2 YFSETQ. Trimming took 3 bases from V and 0 from J; bases not matched to a gene: 5. This CDR3 has 15 residues. CDR3: CASSSGQMMNTEAFF. The CDR3 bases are TGCGCCAGCAGCTCGGGACAGATGATGAACACTGAAGCTTTCTTT.

With regard to this clonotype: One end of the junction varies from germline; a read error may be responsible. This chain joins TRBV30 and TRBJ1-1; D unresolved. Looked up from germline, CDR1 is GTSNPN and CDR2 is SVGIG (reference sequence). The CDR3 loop spans 12 amino acids. CDR3 DNA sequence: TGTGCCTGGAGTGCTAGGGCCACTGAAGCTTCCTTT. It encodes CAWSARATEASF.

The chain employs TRBV6-1 and TRBJ2-1, with D uncertain. Matching the DNA end better, TRBJ2-7 makes the J call doubtful. The CDR3 spans 11 residues. Germline CDR1 and CDR2: MNHNS and SASEGT. In DNA form, the CDR3 reads TGTGCCAGCCACGGGTACAATGAGCAGTACTTC. It specifies CASHGYNEQYF.

Concerning this clonotype: A read error may be the cause here, since a much bigger clone is one base away. Because the CDR3 is missing its conserved closing phenylalanine or tryptophan, this is likely a read error. The chain employs TRBV6-1 and TRBJ2-7; maybe TRBD2 (6 bases). The CDR3 is made up of 18 amino acids. The V gene's germline CDR1 is MNHNS and CDR2 SASEGT. V lost 7 bases to trimming and J lost 0 bases, with 25 bases between them. Here the CDR3 reads CASIREATNLASSYEQYL. CDR3 nucleotides: TGTGCCAGCATAAGGGAGGCCACCAACCTCGCTAGCTCCTACGAGCAGTACCTC.

This clonotype was picked up a small number of times. The gene calls are TRBV7-2 and TRBJ2-7; D gene unclear. Trimming cost V 5 bases and J 6 bases, with 11 bases left between them. CDR1 and CDR2 (germline): SGHTA, FQGNSA. CDR3 length equals 12 residues. The CDR3 coding sequence is TGTGCCAGCAGCCAAACCTTGTTCGAGCAGTACTTC. Encoded protein: CASSQTLFEQYF.

This clonotype was counted at least ten times. This chain uses TRBV27 with TRBJ2-3; 7 nucleotides match TRBD1. From germline, CDR1 is MNHEY and CDR2 SMNVEV (reference sequence). V was clipped by 5 bases and J by 0 bases; unmatched bases: 5. The CDR3 is 15 residues long. CDR3 sequence: CASSREGASTDTQYF. In DNA form, the CDR3 reads TGTGCCAGCAGTAGAGAGGGGGCAAGCACAGATACGCAGTATTTT.

In its sample, this clonotype was seen a few times. This chain uses TRBV10-2 with TRBJ1-1; 11 positions match TRBD1. Germline values: CDR1 WSHSY, CDR2 SAAADI. The V segment lost 5 bases and the J segment 4 bases; nucleotides outside the gene matches: 9. The CDR3 runs to 16 residues. CDR3 DNA sequence: TGCGCCAGCAGTCAAGGACAGGGGGCATTACGCACTGAAGCTTTCTTT. Its translation: CASSQGQGALRTEAFF.

This chain connects TRBV7-2 to TRBJ2-5, with D possibly matching TRBD2 (5 bases). The CDR3 has 11 amino acids. Germline assignment: CDR1 SGHTA and CDR2 FQGNSA. V was trimmed by 8 bases and J by 9 bases, leaving 13 bases between them. CDR3 nucleotide sequence: TGTGCCAGCGGGAGTGGGGTGGCCCAGTACTTC. The encoded protein is CASGSGVAQYF.

This clonotype was recorded a few times. This chain links TRBV5-1 with TRBJ2-1; D is possibly TRBD1 (5 bases). V lost 0 bases and J lost 7, with 11 bases in between. CDR1 and CDR2 from the germline V gene are SGHRS and YFSETQ. The CDR3 extends over 14 amino acids. This CDR3 is CASSLGGSSNEQFF. CDR3 bases: TGCGCCAGCAGCTTGGGGGGCTCTAGTAATGAGCAGTTCTTC.

A few counts support this clonotype. The J gene is TRBJ1-2, the V gene TRBV7-3; no definite D call. The CDR3 is 13 amino acids. Trimming took off 5 bases at V and 3 bases at J, with 10 bases between the two ends. CDR1 SGHTA and CDR2 FQGTGA come from the germline V gene. The CDR3 reads CASSPDGYYGYTF. The CDR3 nucleotides are TGTGCCAGCAGCCCCGACGGGTACTATGGCTACACCTTC.

This clonotype was picked up one time. The chain joins TRBV7-2 to TRBJ2-7; 10 bases are a match to TRBD1. In germline, CDR1 is SGHTA, CDR2 FQGNSA. CDR3 length: 15 residues. V gave up 5 bases and J gave up 5 bases; unmatched junction bases: 9. CDR3 in amino acids: CASSPSGQGTHEQYF. The CDR3 DNA sequence: TGTGCCAGCAGCCCGTCGGGACAGGGGACCCACGAGCAGTACTTC.

This clonotype was seen a handful of times. This chain links TRBV5-1 with TRBJ1-1, with D possibly matching TRBD1 (6 bases). Deletions cut 7 bases from V and 3 bases from J, with 22 bases between. The germline V gene has CDR1 SGHRS and CDR2 YFSETQ. This CDR3 is 16 amino acids long. Written as DNA, the CDR3 is TGCGCCAGCGCCCGGGACACTCCCGCCTGGGACACTGAAGCTTTCTTT. This codes for CASARDTPAWDTEAFF.

CDR3 loop: CASSAGDSQVEGYTF. The CDR3 nucleotides read TGTGCCAGCAGTGCGGGGGACTCCCAAGTGGAAGGCTACACCTTC. J is TRBJ1-2 and V is TRBV28; tentative D call: TRBD1 (5 bases). The CDR3 sequence is 15 residues long. V dropped 5 bases and J dropped 8 bases, with 21 bases sitting between them. Germline-derived CDR1 and CDR2 are MDHEN and SYDVKM.

This clonotype was seen repeatedly, ten times or more. J is TRBJ2-3 and V is TRBV7-2, with a weak D call TRBD1 (5 bases). There are 14 residues in the CDR3. From germline, CDR1 is SGHTA and CDR2 FQGNSA. Trimming took 2 bases from V and 4 from J, leaving 10 bases between them. In DNA form, the CDR3 reads TGTGCCAGCAGCTTAAGTGTCAGGGCAGATACGCAGTATTTT. Protein product: CASSLSVRADTQYF.

This clonotype was seen a single time. A much more abundant neighbour one base away suggests this may be a read error. The rearrangement joins TRBV12-3 or TRBV12-4 to TRBJ2-1; 10 bases agree with TRBD2. The CDR3 extends over 14 amino acids. The CDR3 spells CAGSLAGASNEQFF. Written as DNA, the CDR3 is TGTGCCGGCAGTCTAGCGGGGGCTTCCAATGAGCAGTTCTTC.